A selection of T cell receptor beta chains follows, all from one sample in a study of blood T cells in healthy people across ages. TCRdb reanalysed the 5' RACE reads using MiXCR and keeps one entry per CDR3 protein. Of about a million distinct CDR3 sequences listed, about 48% are singletons. Specimen: blood. The receptors were sampled from a man under 40 in good health. Both conserved end residues are part of each CDR3. A D gene is named only where the DNA matches it firmly. Size tells how often a clone was seen (once, few, many) or the class of an expanded clone, and some rows leave it out.

j_call | d_call | clone_size | cdr3_length | v_call | cdr3_nt | cdr3_aa
TRBJ1-2 | - | - | 13 | TRBV7-2 | TGTGCCAGCAGCCTCTCCACTTCCTATGGCTACACCTTC | CASSLSTSYGYTF
TRBJ1-2 | TRBD1 | - | 16 | TRBV6-6 | TGTGCCAGCAGTTACCCCATACAGGGGGGGGACTATGGCTACACCTTC | CASSYPIQGGDYGYTF
TRBJ2-7 | - | - | 11 | TRBV24-1 | TGTGGCACCAGTATCGGGTACGAGCAGTACTTC | CGTSIGYEQYF
TRBJ2-7 | TRBD1 | few | 14 | TRBV10-3 | TGTGCCATCAGGGGGGACAGGGGGACCGACGAGCAGTACTTC | CAIRGDRGTDEQYF
TRBJ2-5 | TRBD2 | - | 15 | TRBV12-3/TRBV12-4 | TGTGCCAGCAGCCCTAGCGGGGGGGCTTGGGAGACCCAGTACTTC | CASSPSGGAWETQYF
TRBJ2-2 | - | - | 15 | TRBV7-3 | TGTGCCAGCAGCCCACTCACAGGGATCCCCGGGGAGCTGTTTTTT | CASSPLTGIPGELFF
TRBJ1-1 | - | - | 13 | TRBV29-1 | TGCAGCGCCGGTCATGGGGGGAACACTGAAGCTTTCTTT | CSAGHGGNTEAFF
TRBJ1-1 | - | - | 15 | TRBV27 | TGTGCCAGCAGTTTAGTTCCAGATCTGAACACTGAAGCTTTCTTT | CASSLVPDLNTEAFF
TRBJ2-7 | TRBD1 | few | 15 | TRBV6-6 | TGTGCCAGCAGTGGGAAGGACAGGGGGGGCTACGAGCAGTACTTC | CASSGKDRGGYEQYF
TRBJ2-1 | - | few | 14 | TRBV2 | TGTGCCAGCACTCTGGAGACAGGGACTAATGAGCAGTTCTTC | CASTLETGTNEQFF
TRBJ1-5 | - | - | 14 | TRBV3-1 | TGTGCCAGCAGCCAGGACAGCGTCAATCAGCCCCAGCATTTT | CASSQDSVNQPQHF
TRBJ2-6 | - | - | 15 | TRBV10-3 | TGTGCCATCAGTATAGGAGGGGCTGGGGCCAACGTCCTGACTTTC | CAISIGGAGANVLTF
TRBJ2-3 | TRBD1 | few | 15 | TRBV6-1 | TGTGCCAGCAGTTCCGGGACAGGGGACACAGATACGCAGTATTTT | CASSSGTGDTDTQYF
TRBJ2-4 | - | few | 14 | TRBV28 | TGTGCCAGCTCAGAGGCGCTAGCCAAAAACATTCAGTACTTC | CASSEALAKNIQYF
TRBJ2-7 | - | - | 12 | TRBV7-2 | TGTGCCAGCAGCTCTTTTGGGTACGAGCAGTACTTC | CASSSFGYEQYF
TRBJ2-2 | - | - | 11 | TRBV28 | TGTGCCAGCAGTCGGGACGGGGAGCTGTTTTTT | CASSRDGELFF
TRBJ2-7 | TRBD2 | few | 15 | TRBV4-2 | TGTGCCAGCAGCCAAGATTTGCGGGGGGGAACCGAGCAGTACTTC | CASSQDLRGGTEQYF
TRBJ1-1 | TRBD1 | - | 13 | TRBV20-1 | TGCAGTGCTATATGGGACAGGGGGGGTGAAGCTTTCTTT | CSAIWDRGGEAFF
TRBJ2-1 | - | few | 12 | TRBV20-1 | TGCAGTGTTAGCCGGAGGGTCGATGAGCAGTTCTTC | CSVSRRVDEQFF
TRBJ2-3 | - | - | 12 | TRBV9 | TGTGCCAGCAGCGTAGATGGGGGAACGCAGTATTTT | CASSVDGGTQYF
TRBJ2-7 | TRBD2 | - | 15 | TRBV25-1 | TGTGCCAGCAGTGAAAGCGGGAGGGCCGTTTACGAGCAGTACTTC | CASSESGRAVYEQYF
TRBJ1-1 | TRBD1 | - | 17 | TRBV13 | TGTGCCAGCAGCTCCTCGACGGACAGGTACCGGCACACTGAAGCTTTCTTT | CASSSSTDRYRHTEAFF
TRBJ1-4 | TRBD1 | few | 15 | TRBV29-1 | TGCAGCGTCGCCAAGGGACAGCAGTCTAATGAAAAACTGTTTTTT | CSVAKGQQSNEKLFF
TRBJ1-4 | - | - | 14 | TRBV18 | TGTGCCAGCTCTAAAGTGGAAACTAATGAAAAACTGTTTTTT | CASSKVETNEKLFF
TRBJ2-5 | - | - | 15 | TRBV7-8 | TGTGCCAGCAGCTTACGCCAAAACGTGCAAGAGACCCAGTACTTC | CASSLRQNVQETQYF
TRBJ2-7 | - | - | 15 | TRBV20-1 | TGCAGTGCTAGAGATCGTGTTAGCAGTGCCTACGAGCAGTACTTC | CSARDRVSSAYEQYF
TRBJ2-5 | TRBD2 | - | 15 | TRBV6-1 | TGTGCCACCACGGCTCTAGCGGGGGGGGCAGAGACCCAGTACTTC | CATTALAGGAETQYF
TRBJ2-5 | - | - | 15 | TRBV5-1 | TGCGCCAGCAGCTTGAAGGCCGCCTCGGGGGAGACCCAGTACTTC | CASSLKAASGETQYF
TRBJ1-2 | - | - | 11 | TRBV28 | TGTGACAGCAGTTGGGGGGGTGGCTACACCTTC | CDSSWGGGYTF
TRBJ1-2 | TRBD1 | - | 13 | TRBV7-9 | TGTGCCAGCAGCTTAGGGACAGGGACCGGCTACACCTTC | CASSLGTGTGYTF
TRBJ2-7 | TRBD1 | - | 18 | TRBV6-2/TRBV6-3 | TGTGCCAGCAGTCAAGGGACAGGGCTTCTGGGAGCGGCTGGCGAGCAGTACTTC | CASSQGTGLLGAAGEQYF
TRBJ1-6 | - | - | 13 | TRBV20-1 | TGCAGTGCCACAGGCAGGGTGGGCTCACCCCTCCACTTT | CSATGRVGSPLHF